Listed below are T cell receptor beta chains from one sample, sequenced in a study of CD8+ T cells in alopecia areata. TCRdb's copy holds only in-frame clones and misses some; the assay was immunoSEQ multiplex PCR. This table holds 20,000 to 30,000 clones, approximately 52% found once. The sequencing input was NKG2D-high CD8+ T cells sorted from blood. The source is a human donor with alopecia areata. CDR3s include the opening cysteine and the closing phenylalanine or tryptophan. The D gene is left open where the match is weak. Part of the rows lack a size; the others show once, few, many or a class for expanded clones.

>.|.|TRBJ1-1|TRBV19
CATEGQLNTEAFF
TGTGCCACGGAGGGACAACTGAACACTGAAGCTTTCTTT
>TRBD2|.|TRBJ2-4|TRBV19
CASSISTSGRNIQYF
TGTGCCAGTAGTATATCCACTAGCGGGAGAAACATTCAGTACTTC
>TRBD2|.|TRBJ2-5|TRBV27
CASSPSGLAAQETQYF
TGTGCCAGCAGTCCATCAGGACTAGCGGCCCAAGAGACCCAGTACTTC
>.|.|TRBJ2-7|TRBV11-2
CASSLVDGYEQYF
TGTGCCAGCAGCTTAGTGGACGGCTACGAGCAGTACTTC
>.|.|TRBJ2-5|TRBV7-6
CASSNELQETQYF
TGTGCCAGCAGCAACGAACTGCAAGAGACCCAGTACTTC
>.|few|TRBJ1-2|TRBV4-1
CASSHRGPTNYGYTF
TGCGCCAGCAGCCATAGGGGCCCTACTAACTATGGCTACACCTTC
>.|.|TRBJ2-1|TRBV27
CASSFGAYNEQFF
TGTGCCAGCAGTTTCGGAGCCTACAATGAGCAGTTCTTC
>TRBD2|.|TRBJ2-1|TRBV7-6
CASSLALAGSLFSYNEQFF
TGTGCCAGCAGCTTAGCACTAGCGGGATCACTATTCTCCTACAATGAGCAGTTCTTC
>.|few|TRBJ2-7|TRBV7-8
CASSQVSYEQYF
TGTGCCAGCAGTCAAGTCTCCTACGAGCAGTACTTC
>.|.|TRBJ2-7|TRBV7-9
CASSPDSNEQYF
TGTGCCAGCAGCCCGGACTCCAACGAGCAGTACTTC
>.|.|TRBJ2-7|TRBV27
CASSQNYEQYF
TGTGCCAGCAGTCAAAACTACGAGCAGTACTTC
>.|few|TRBJ2-7|TRBV27
CASSWEPTYEQYF
TGTGCCAGCAGTTGGGAACCGACCTACGAGCAGTACTTC
>TRBD2|.|TRBJ2-4|TRBV2
CASSEGAGRYIQYF
TGTGCCAGCAGTGAAGGAGCGGGGAGGTACATTCAGTACTTC
>TRBD1|.|TRBJ1-2|TRBV5-1
CASMPTTGGARGYTF
TGCGCCAGCATGCCGACGACAGGGGGCGCCCGGGGCTACACCTTC
>TRBD1|.|TRBJ1-3|TRBV29-1
CSVVWGQGRPGNTIYF
TGCAGCGTTGTTTGGGGACAGGGGAGGCCTGGAAACACCATATATTTT
>TRBD2|.|TRBJ2-1|TRBV5-1
CASSPGLAGYNEQFF
TGCGCCAGCAGCCCGGGGTTAGCGGGCTACAATGAGCAGTTCTTC